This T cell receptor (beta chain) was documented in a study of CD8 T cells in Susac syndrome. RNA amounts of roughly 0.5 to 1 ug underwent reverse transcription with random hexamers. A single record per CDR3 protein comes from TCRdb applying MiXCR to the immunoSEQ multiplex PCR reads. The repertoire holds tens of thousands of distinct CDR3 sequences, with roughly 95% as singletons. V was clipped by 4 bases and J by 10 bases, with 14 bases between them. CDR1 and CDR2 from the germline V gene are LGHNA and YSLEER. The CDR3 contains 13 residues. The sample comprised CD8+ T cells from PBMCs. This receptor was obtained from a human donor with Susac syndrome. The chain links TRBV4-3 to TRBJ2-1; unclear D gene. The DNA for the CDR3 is TGCGCCAGCAGCCCTGACCGCGGTTGGGAGCAGTTCTTC. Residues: CASSPDRGWEQFF.